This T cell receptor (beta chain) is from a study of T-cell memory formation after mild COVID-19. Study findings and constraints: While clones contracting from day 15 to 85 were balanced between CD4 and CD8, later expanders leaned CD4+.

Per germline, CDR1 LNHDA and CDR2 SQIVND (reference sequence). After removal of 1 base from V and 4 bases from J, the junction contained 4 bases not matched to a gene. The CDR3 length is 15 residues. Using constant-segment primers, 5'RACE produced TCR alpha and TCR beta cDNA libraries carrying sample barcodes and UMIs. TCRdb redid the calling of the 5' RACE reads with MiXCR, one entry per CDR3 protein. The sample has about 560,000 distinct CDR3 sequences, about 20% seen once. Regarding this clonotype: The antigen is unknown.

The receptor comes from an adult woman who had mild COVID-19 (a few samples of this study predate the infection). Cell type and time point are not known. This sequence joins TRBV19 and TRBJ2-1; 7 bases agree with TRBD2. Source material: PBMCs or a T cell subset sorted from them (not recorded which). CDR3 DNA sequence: TGTGCCAGTAGTATAGGCTGGGGGGGTTACAATGAGCAGTTCTTC. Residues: CASSIGWGGYNEQFF.